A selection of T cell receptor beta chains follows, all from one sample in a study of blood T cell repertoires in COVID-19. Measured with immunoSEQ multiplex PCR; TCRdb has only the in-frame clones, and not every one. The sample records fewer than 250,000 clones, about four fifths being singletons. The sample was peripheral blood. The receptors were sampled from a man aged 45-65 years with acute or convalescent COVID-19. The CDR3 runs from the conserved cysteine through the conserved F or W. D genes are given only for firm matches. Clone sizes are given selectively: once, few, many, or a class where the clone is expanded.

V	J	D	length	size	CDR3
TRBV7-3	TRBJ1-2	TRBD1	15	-	CASSASAGTGHGYTF
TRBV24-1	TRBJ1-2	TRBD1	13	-	CATSERDSYGYTF
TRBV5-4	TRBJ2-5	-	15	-	CASSFTSGPQETQYF
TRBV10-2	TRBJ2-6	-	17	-	CASSDYISVTGANVLTF
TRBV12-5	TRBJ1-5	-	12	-	CASGAGYQPQHF
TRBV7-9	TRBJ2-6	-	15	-	CASSSPPGGANVLTF
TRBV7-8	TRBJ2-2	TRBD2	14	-	CASSWTGRAGELFF
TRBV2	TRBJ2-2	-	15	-	CASSVYSPNTGELFF
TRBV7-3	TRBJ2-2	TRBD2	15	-	CASSEGLTNTGELFF
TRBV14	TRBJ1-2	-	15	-	CASSQARTRSYGYTF
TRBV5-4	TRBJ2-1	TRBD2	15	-	CASSLWSSGKNEQFF
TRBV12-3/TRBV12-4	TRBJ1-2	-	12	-	CASAGGSYGYTF
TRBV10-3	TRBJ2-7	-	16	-	CAISGGRDTRTYEQYF
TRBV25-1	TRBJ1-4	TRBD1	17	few	CASSAGTGGGLGEKLFF
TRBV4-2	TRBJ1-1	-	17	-	CASSPIIMGRGNTEAFF
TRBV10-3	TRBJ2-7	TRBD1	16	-	CAISDRGQGFLYEQYF
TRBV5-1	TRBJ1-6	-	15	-	CASSPWGGEGSPLHF
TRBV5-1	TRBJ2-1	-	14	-	CASSLSSSYNGQFF
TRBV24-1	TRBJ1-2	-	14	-	CATSDRDRSHGYTF
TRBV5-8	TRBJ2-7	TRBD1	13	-	CASTWTGTYEQYF
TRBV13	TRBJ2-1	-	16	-	CASSRAEGGDYNEQFF
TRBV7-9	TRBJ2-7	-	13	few	CASSRGTSYEQYF
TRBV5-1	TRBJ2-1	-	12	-	CASRSGHNEQFF
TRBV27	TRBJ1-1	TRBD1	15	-	CASSLMTGLNTEAFF
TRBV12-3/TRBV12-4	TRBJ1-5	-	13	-	CASSLQVNQPQHF
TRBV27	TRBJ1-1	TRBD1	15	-	CASRKTGGLNTEAFF
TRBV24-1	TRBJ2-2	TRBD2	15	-	CATAAGGTNTGELFF
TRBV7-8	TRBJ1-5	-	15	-	CASSPYQGPAQPQHF
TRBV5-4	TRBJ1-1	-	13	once	CASSFEMNTEAFF
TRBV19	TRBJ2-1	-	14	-	CASSIPDFLGEQFF
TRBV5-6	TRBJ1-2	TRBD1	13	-	CASSLRQGGGYTF
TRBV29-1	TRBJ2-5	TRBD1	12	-	CSADRVQETQYF
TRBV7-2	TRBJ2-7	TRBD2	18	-	CASSLRAGEGHLFYEQYF
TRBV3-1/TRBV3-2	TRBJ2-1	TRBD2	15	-	CASSPGLAGEDEQFF
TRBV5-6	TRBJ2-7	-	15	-	CASSPLYGSAYEQYF
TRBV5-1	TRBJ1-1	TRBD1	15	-	CASSTLDRGGTEAFF
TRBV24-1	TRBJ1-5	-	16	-	CATSSAHGGSNQPQHF
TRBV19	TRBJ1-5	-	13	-	CASTARGNQPQHF
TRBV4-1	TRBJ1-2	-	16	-	CASSLSGSGGSYGYTF
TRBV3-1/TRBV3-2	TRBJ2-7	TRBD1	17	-	CASSRLLPGTGSYEQYF
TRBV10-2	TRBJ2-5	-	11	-	CASQEGETQYF
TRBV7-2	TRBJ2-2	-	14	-	CASSGTLFPGELFF
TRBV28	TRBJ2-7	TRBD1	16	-	CASSFHGTGRSYEQYF
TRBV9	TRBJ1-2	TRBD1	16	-	CASKPAETGTNYGYTF
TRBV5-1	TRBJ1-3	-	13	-	CASTGESGNTIYF
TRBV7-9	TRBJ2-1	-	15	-	CASSLSGRTYNEQFF
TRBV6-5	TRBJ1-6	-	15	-	CASSYVRVYNSPLHF
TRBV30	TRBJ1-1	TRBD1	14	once	CAWSVTRGSGEAFF
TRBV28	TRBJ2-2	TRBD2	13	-	CASSGRNTGELFF
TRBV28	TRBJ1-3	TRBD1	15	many	CASSSIGGYGNTIYF
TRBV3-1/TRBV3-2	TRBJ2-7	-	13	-	CASSQGPSYEQYF
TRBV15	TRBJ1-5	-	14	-	CATSRDPGNQPQHF
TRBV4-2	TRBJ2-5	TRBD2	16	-	CASSQDPGGGWETQYF
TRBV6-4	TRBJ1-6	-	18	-	CASSDPVRADRTYSPLHF
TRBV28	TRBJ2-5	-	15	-	CASSLYSRGQETQYF